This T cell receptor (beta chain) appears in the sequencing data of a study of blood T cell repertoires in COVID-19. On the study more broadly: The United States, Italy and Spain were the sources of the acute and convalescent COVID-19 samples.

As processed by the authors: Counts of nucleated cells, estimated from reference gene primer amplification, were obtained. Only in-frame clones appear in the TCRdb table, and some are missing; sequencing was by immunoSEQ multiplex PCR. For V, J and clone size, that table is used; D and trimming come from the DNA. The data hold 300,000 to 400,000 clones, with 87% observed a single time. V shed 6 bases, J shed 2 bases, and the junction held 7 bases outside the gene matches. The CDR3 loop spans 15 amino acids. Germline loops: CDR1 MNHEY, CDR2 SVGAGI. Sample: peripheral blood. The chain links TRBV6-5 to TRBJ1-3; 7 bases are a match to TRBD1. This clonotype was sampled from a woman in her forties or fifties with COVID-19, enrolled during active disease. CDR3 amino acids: CASSRDRATGNTIYF. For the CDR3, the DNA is TGTGCCAGCAGCCGTGACAGGGCTACTGGAAACACCATATATTTT.